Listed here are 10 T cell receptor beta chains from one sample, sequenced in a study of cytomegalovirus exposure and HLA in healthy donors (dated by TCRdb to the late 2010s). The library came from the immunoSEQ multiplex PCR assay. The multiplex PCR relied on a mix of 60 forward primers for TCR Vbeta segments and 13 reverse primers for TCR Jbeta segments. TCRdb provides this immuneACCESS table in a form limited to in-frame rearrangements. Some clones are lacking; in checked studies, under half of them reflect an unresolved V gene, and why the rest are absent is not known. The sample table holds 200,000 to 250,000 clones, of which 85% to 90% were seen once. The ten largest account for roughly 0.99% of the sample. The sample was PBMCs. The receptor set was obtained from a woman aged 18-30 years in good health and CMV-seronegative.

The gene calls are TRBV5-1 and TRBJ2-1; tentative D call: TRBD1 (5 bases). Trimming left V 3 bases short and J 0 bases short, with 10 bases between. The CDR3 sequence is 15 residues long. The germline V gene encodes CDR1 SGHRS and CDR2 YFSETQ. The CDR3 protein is CASSWGGASYNEQFF. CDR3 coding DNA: TGCGCCAGCAGCTGGGGCGGAGCCTCCTACAATGAGCAGTTCTTC.

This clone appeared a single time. The CDR3 is CASSLGDRDITEAFF. The DNA of the CDR3 is TGTGCCAGCAGCTTGGGGGACAGGGATATCACTGAAGCTTTCTTT. The rearrangement joins TRBV5-8 to TRBJ1-1, with 9 bases lining up with TRBD1. The CDR3 extends over 15 amino acids. Germline loops: CDR1 SGHTS, CDR2 YDEGEE. Trimming at V came to 0 bases and at J to 4 bases, leaving 4 bases not matched to a gene.

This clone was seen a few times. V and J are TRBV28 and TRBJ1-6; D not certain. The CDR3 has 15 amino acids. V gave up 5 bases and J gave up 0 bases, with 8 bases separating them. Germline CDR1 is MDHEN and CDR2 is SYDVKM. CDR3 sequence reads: CASSTSGSYNSPLHF. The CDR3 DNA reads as TGTGCCAGCAGTACCTCGGGCTCCTATAATTCACCCCTCCACTTT.

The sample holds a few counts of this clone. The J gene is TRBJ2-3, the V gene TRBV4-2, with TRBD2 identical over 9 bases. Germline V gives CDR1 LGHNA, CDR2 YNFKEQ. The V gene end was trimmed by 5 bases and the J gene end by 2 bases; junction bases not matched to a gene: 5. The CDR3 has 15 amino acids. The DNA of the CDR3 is TGTGCCAGCAGCAACCGGACTAGCGTCACAGATACGCAGTATTTT. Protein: CASSNRTSVTDTQYF.

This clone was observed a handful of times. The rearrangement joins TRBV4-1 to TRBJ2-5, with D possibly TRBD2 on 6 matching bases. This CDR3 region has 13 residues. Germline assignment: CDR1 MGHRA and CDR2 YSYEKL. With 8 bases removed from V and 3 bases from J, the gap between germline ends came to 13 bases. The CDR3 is CASSEGWEETQYF. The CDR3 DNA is TGCGCCAGCTCGGAGGGGTGGGAAGAGACCCAGTACTTC.

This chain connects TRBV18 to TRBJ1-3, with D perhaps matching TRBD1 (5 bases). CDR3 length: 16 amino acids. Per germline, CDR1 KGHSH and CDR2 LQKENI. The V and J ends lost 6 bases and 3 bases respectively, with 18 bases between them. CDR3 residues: CASSYRQSSNGNTIYF. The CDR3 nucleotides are TGTGCCAGCTCCTACAGACAGTCATCAAATGGAAACACCATATATTTT.

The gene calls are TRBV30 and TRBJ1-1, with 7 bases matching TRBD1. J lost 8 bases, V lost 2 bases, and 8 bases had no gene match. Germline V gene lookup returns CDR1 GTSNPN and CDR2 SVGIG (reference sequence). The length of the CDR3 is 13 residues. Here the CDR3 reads CAWSPTWTGEAFF. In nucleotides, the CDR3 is TGTGCCTGGAGTCCAACGTGGACAGGCGAAGCTTTCTTT. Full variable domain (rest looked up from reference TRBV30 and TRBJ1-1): SQTIHQWPATLVQPVGSPLSLECTVEGTSNPNLYWYRQAAGRGLQLLFYSVGIGQISSEVPQNLSASRPQDRQFILSSKKLLLSDSGFYLCAWSPTWTGEAFFGQGTRLTVV.

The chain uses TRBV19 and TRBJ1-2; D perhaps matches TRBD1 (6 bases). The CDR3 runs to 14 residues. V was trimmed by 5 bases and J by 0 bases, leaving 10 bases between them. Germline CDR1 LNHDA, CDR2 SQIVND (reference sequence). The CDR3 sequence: CASSADRANYGYTF. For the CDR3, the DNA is TGTGCCAGTAGTGCGGACAGAGCTAACTATGGCTACACCTTC.

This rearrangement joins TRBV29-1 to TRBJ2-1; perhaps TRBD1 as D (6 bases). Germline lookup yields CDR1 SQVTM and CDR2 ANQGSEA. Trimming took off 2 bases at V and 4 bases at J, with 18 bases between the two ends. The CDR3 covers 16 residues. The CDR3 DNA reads TGCAGCGTTGAATCGATTGGGACAACTACGTACAATGAGCAGTTCTTC. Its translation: CSVESIGTTTYNEQFF.

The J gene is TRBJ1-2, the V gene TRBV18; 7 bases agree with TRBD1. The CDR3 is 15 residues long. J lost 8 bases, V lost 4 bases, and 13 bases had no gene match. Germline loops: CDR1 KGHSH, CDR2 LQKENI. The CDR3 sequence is CASSQGLQGTGGYTF. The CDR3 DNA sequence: TGTGCCAGCTCACAAGGATTACAGGGGACTGGGGGCTACACCTTC.